This TCR beta chain was obtained from a study of pediatric ulcerative colitis. Background on the study: Ulcerative colitis patients had pancolitis or left-sided colitis, with confirming histology. Overall study results and limits: A couple of rectal CDR3 clonotypes occurred in all ulcerative colitis patients. Acute severe colitis showed lower rectal diversity from clonal expansions.

Up to 500,000 reads were sequenced per sample. The protocol was immunoSEQ multiplex PCR, while the TCRdb copy is restricted to in-frame clones and leaves out a portion. The table lists 30,000 or so clones, 80% to 90% of them singletons, with about 1.1% in the top ten. With regard to this clone: The antigen is undetermined.

During colonoscopy, one to two rectal pinch biopsies were collected. The CDR3 has 19 amino acids. The germline gives CDR1 MGHRA, CDR2 YSYEKL. Between the trimmed V and J ends, which lost 4 bases and 0 bases, there was a span of 22 bases. This chain joins TRBV4-1 and TRBJ1-5; a weak D match, TRBD1 (6 bases). Input material: gut tissue. The receptor comes from a boy between 10 and 17 years old with mild ulcerative colitis. The DNA for the CDR3 is TGCGCCAGCAGCCTAAGCCCGGGGAAAACAGGGTATAGCAATCAGCCCCAGCATTTT. Translating gives CASSLSPGKTGYSNQPQHF.